Listed below are T cell receptor beta chains from one sample, sequenced in a study of regulatory T cells in long-lasting Graves disease. Each CDR3 protein gets one entry after TCRdb re-called the multiplex PCR reads with MiXCR. Among under 500,000 distinct CDR3 sequences, roughly 20% were seen once, and the ten largest hold 20% to 25%. This material consisted of peripheral blood mononuclear cells (PBMCs), taken when the disease was refractory, from a patient treated with antithyroid drugs. These receptor sequences come from a female donor with Graves disease. CDR3s include the opening cysteine and the closing phenylalanine or tryptophan. Each record gives: J gene, V gene, clone size, D gene, CDR3 DNA, CDR3 protein. D genes are given only for firm matches. Expanded clones are given a class, and other clones once, few, many or no size at all.

TRBJ2-2 | TRBV7-9 | - | - | TGTGCCAGCAGCTATCTAACGAACACCAGGGAGCTGTTTTTT | CASSYLTNTRELFF
TRBJ2-7 | TRBV13 | - | TRBD2 | TGTGCCAGCAGCTTAGGCATTGCGGGAGGGCCGAGGGAGCAGTACTTC | CASSLGIAGGPREQYF
TRBJ2-7 | TRBV20-1 | - | - | TGCAGTGCTGAGACTCGAGCCTACGAGCAGTACTTC | CSAETRAYEQYF
TRBJ1-2 | TRBV10-3 | many | - | TGTGCCATCAGTGAGTCGAACAGCTTTAACTATGGCTACACCTTC | CAISESNSFNYGYTF
TRBJ2-5 | TRBV6-1 | many | TRBD2 | TGTGCCAGCCTCCGCGGGGGAGAGGAGACCCAGTACTTC | CASLRGGEETQYF
TRBJ2-2 | TRBV28 | many | TRBD2 | TGTGCCAGCAGTCCTCACAGCGGGAGTTCCACCGGGGAGCTGTTTTTT | CASSPHSGSSTGELFF
TRBJ1-5 | TRBV19 | few | - | TGTGCCAGTAGGACGGAGCAGGGCAATCAGCCCCAGCATTTT | CASRTEQGNQPQHF
TRBJ2-2 | TRBV10-2 | - | - | TGCGCCAGCAGTATACTTATGGACGTCACCGGGGAGCTGTTTTTT | CASSILMDVTGELFF
TRBJ2-7 | TRBV6-1 | many | TRBD2 | TGTGCCAGCAGTCCCCTATTCCTAGCGGGAGTCGAGCAGTACTTC | CASSPLFLAGVEQYF
TRBJ1-4 | TRBV27 | many | - | TGTGCCAGCAGTTTACAGTACGGCGCAACTAATGAAAAACTGTTTTTT | CASSLQYGATNEKLFF
TRBJ2-5 | TRBV2 | many | - | TGTGCCAGCAGTGAACACAGACAAGAGACCCAGTACTTC | CASSEHRQETQYF
TRBJ2-6 | TRBV18 | - | TRBD1 | TGTGCCAGCTCACCACTAAGGACAGGGGTGACACCGGGGGCCAACGTCCTGACTTTC | CASSPLRTGVTPGANVLTF
TRBJ1-6 | TRBV7-2 | - | TRBD1 | TGTGCCAGCAGCCGAGGGACAGGAGCTTCACCCCTCCACTTT | CASSRGTGASPLHF
TRBJ1-2 | TRBV5-1 | - | - | TGCGCCAGCAGCTTGGGACAGGCGGTGAAGGACTATGGCTACACCTTC | CASSLGQAVKDYGYTF
TRBJ1-5 | TRBV28 | many | - | TGTGCCAGCACCACGGGGGAGGTTAATCAGCCCCAGCATTTT | CASTTGEVNQPQHF
TRBJ1-6 | TRBV20-1 | few | - | TGCAGTGCTCAAGTCACGGCAGGGGCTAATTCACCCCTCCACTTT | CSAQVTAGANSPLHF
TRBJ2-7 | TRBV29-1 | many | - | TGCAGCGTTGGTGGGGGCTTGGGCGAGCAGTACTTC | CSVGGGLGEQYF
TRBJ2-1 | TRBV3-1 | - | TRBD2 | TGTGCCAGCAGCCCCTCCGGGACTAGCCACAATGAGCAGTTCTTC | CASSPSGTSHNEQFF
TRBJ2-6 | TRBV2 | few | - | TGTGTCAGCCTTAACAGGGCTGGGGCCAACGTCCTGACTTTC | CVSLNRAGANVLTF
TRBJ2-7 | TRBV18 | - | TRBD1 | TGTGCCAGCTCAACGCAGGGACAGGGAGATAGGCAGTACTTC | CASSTQGQGDRQYF
TRBJ2-7 | TRBV14 | - | TRBD2 | TGTGCCAGCAGCCCAACGAGGATGGGACTAGGGGATGAGCAGTACTTC | CASSPTRMGLGDEQYF
TRBJ2-7 | TRBV5-1 | once | TRBD1 | TGCGCCAGCAGCTTCGGGGACAGGAATCACTACGAGCAGTACTTC | CASSFGDRNHYEQYF
TRBJ1-4 | TRBV6-1 | many | - | TGTGCCAGCAGTGAGACAGATGAAAAACTGTTTTTT | CASSETDEKLFF
TRBJ1-2 | TRBV3-1 | few | - | TGTGCCAGCAGGACTACAGGGTCCTCCTATGGCTACACCTTC | CASRTTGSSYGYTF
TRBJ1-1 | TRBV7-9 | - | - | TGTGCCACCCGCAGTTTGGCAGAAGCTTTCTTT | CATRSLAEAFF
TRBJ2-7 | TRBV4-1 | - | TRBD1 | TGCGCCAGCAGCCAGAACCAGGGGGCGCGAGACTACGAGCAGTACTTC | CASSQNQGARDYEQYF
TRBJ2-3 | TRBV10-3 | - | - | TGTGCCATCAGGTCCACAGGGAGGGACACAGATACGCAGTATTTT | CAIRSTGRDTDTQYF
TRBJ1-2 | TRBV6-5 | few | - | TGTGCCAGCAGTTTAAACCGGGCCGCGGAGGGCTACACCTTC | CASSLNRAAEGYTF
TRBJ2-5 | TRBV11-2 | many | TRBD2 | TGTGCCAGCGGCACGGGACTACTAACGGAGACCCAGTACTTC | CASGTGLLTETQYF
TRBJ2-2 | TRBV24-1 | many | - | TGTGCCACCAGTGAGGGGATCACCGGGGAGCTGTTTTTT | CATSEGITGELFF
TRBJ2-2 | TRBV19 | - | TRBD2 | TGTGCCAGTAGTTCCCGGGGGGTCGGGATTGACACCGGGGAGCTGTTTTTT | CASSSRGVGIDTGELFF
TRBJ1-5 | TRBV6-1 | once | - | TGTGCCAGCAGCCCACTGGACAATCAGCCCCAGCATTTT | CASSPLDNQPQHF
TRBJ1-5 | TRBV7-9 | few | - | TGTGCCAGCAGTACCGGGTATCAGCCCCAGCATTTT | CASSTGYQPQHF
TRBJ2-2 | TRBV9 | - | - | TGTGCCAGCAGCGTAGAAGGGGCTAGCACCGGGGAGCTGTTTTTT | CASSVEGASTGELFF
TRBJ2-7 | TRBV6-1 | many | - | TGTGCCAGTCCCGGGCCCAACTACGAGCAGTACTTC | CASPGPNYEQYF
TRBJ1-5 | TRBV20-1 | few | TRBD1 | TGCAGTGCAACGGACACAGGGGGCCCCAATCAGCCCCAGCATTTT | CSATDTGGPNQPQHF